This TCR beta chain was found in a study of T cell responses to AZD1222 COVID-19 vaccine. Findings and caveats of the study: Most donors were white British and more were female, and clonal diversity was possibly underestimated. Vaccination with two AZD1222 doses was followed by a rise in Spike-specific TCR breadth and depth.

TCRdb keeps only in-frame clones here, not all; method: immunoSEQ multiplex PCR. The repertoire holds 95,000 to 100,000 clones, with roughly 90% as singletons. In regard to this clone: Its antigen is not identified.

Investigators merged groups given second doses at roughly 4 or roughly 12 weeks. Germline V gene sequence: CDR1 SGHTS, CDR2 YDEGEE. J gave up 2 bases and V 4 bases, and 11 bases lay outside the gene matches. CDR3 length: 17 amino acids. The specimen comprised peripheral blood, sampled 28 days after the second AZD1222 dose. This sequence joins TRBV5-8 and TRBJ2-2, with TRBD2 matching over 7 bases. The source is an adult who received the AZD1222 COVID-19 vaccine. The CDR3 protein is CASSTAREAGNTGELFF. CDR3 DNA: TGTGCCAGCAGCACAGCAAGAGAAGCGGGAAACACCGGGGAGCTGTTTTTT.